The sequence of this T cell receptor (beta chain) was determined in a study of cytomegalovirus exposure and HLA in healthy donors. Whole-study results and caveats: In an earlier analysis, in roughly 580 donors, most V segments appeared productive either ~87% or ~30% of the time. Beyond CMV serostatus, there was no information to go on about immune exposure. TCR beta V- and J-gene trimming was later associated with a missense DCLRE1C variant.

In regard to this clone: Its specificity is not known.

The CDR3 consists of 15 residues. Trimming cost V 3 bases and J 9 bases, with 15 bases left between them. Germline assignment: CDR1 MRHNA and CDR2 SNTAGT. A multiplex PCR was run with 60 Vbeta primers and 13 Jbeta primers. Clones were read by immunoSEQ multiplex PCR, and TCRdb kept only the in-frame ones, dropping some. The repertoire includes around 100,000 clones, under 80% of them detected once, and 4.2% sits in the top ten. The clonotype originates from a woman aged 40 to 55 in good health and CMV-seropositive. The chain combines TRBV6-4 with TRBJ1-6; D gene uncertain. The sequencing sample was made of PBMCs. In DNA, the CDR3 is TGTGCCAGCAGTGATAATCGTAGCGGTGGTTCACCCCTCCACTTT. The encoded protein is CASSDNRSGGSPLHF.